What follows are 4 T cell receptor beta chains derived from one specimen sequenced in a study of molecular identifiers for immune sequencing clone quantification. Using its own MiXCR run on the PCR reads, TCRdb lists one record per CDR3 protein. The sample holds more than 450,000 distinct CDR3 sequences, about a fifth seen once. Material: naive CD8+ T cells from blood, with Jurkat cell RNA spiked in. Subset of the sample: FACS-sorted CD8+CD4-CCR7+CD45RA+ naive T cells. All receptors derive from a human donor in good health. Some libraries in this study had Jurkat cell RNA spiked in.

The rearrangement joins TRBV5-5 to TRBJ1-4; TRBD1 matches 9 bases. CDR3 length equals 15 residues. The V gene's germline CDR1 is SGHKS and CDR2 YYEKEE (reference sequence). V was clipped by 4 bases and J by 5 bases; unmatched bases: 6. The CDR3 DNA reads as TGTGCCAGCAGCGCCCCCGGGACAGGGAATGAAAAACTGTTTTTT. It codes for CASSAPGTGNEKLFF.

CDR3 residues: CASQPGGNTGELFF. Written as DNA, the CDR3 is TGTGCCTCCCAACCCGGGGGAAACACCGGGGAGCTGTTTTTT. The V call is TRBV30, the J call TRBJ2-2; a weak D match, TRBD2 (6 bases). The ends were cut back, 7 bases at V and 2 bases at J, with 14 bases in the middle. The germline CDR1 and CDR2 sequences are GTSNPN and SVGIG (reference sequence). The CDR3 loop spans 14 amino acids.

The rearrangement uses TRBV27 and TRBJ2-5; 8 nucleotides match TRBD1. The CDR3 is made up of 16 amino acids. V dropped 5 bases and J dropped 4; count of bases not matched to a gene: 12. CDR1 is MNHEY, CDR2 SMNVEV, per germline (reference sequence). CDR3 DNA sequence: TGTGCCAGCAGTGCGTTATCTCCCCAGGGGGCAGAGACCCAGTACTTC. This translates into CASSALSPQGAETQYF.

This clonotype was found many times. J is TRBJ1-3 and V is TRBV27; D is undetermined. The CDR3 is 15 amino acids. CDR1 MNHEY and CDR2 SMNVEV come from the germline V gene (reference sequence). V was clipped by 5 bases and J by 1 base, with 12 bases between them. The CDR3 region is CASSEDITSGNTIYF. The CDR3 DNA is TGTGCCAGCAGTGAAGACATAACATCTGGAAACACCATATATTTT.